This TCR beta chain was found in a study of T cells after posttransplantation cyclophosphamide. Busulfan-fludarabine conditioning, marrow transplant, and cyclophosphamide on days +3 and +4 were administered. CDR3 length: 12 amino acids. V was shortened by 11 bases and J by 1 base, with 12 bases between the two germline ends. Looked up from germline, CDR1 is SNHLY and CDR2 is FYNNEI. Study-level results: Blood and skin or GI T cell repertoires showed limited TRB overlap.

About this clone: Its antigen is not known.

The method was immunoSEQ multiplex PCR; TCRdb's version includes in-frame clones alone and lacks a portion of them. The sample shows 15,000 to 20,000 clones, 74% of them seen only once. V is TRBV2 and J is TRBJ2-7; D is perhaps TRBD1 (6 bases). The input for sequencing was PBMCs, taken after an allogeneic stem cell transplant with post-transplant cyclophosphamide. The clonotype originates from a male patient aged 30 to 40 who received an allogeneic stem cell transplant from a related donor, was CMV-positive, and had acute GVHD only. These T cells may partly come from the graft donor. The CDR3 spells CAGHRASYEQYF. Written as DNA, the CDR3 is TGTGCCGGTCACAGGGCATCCTACGAGCAGTACTTC.